What follows are 32 T cell receptor beta chains derived from one specimen sequenced in a study of tumor-infiltrating lymphocytes in primary liver carcinoma. The input was approximately 500 ng total RNA; TCR beta cDNA was made from it with a constant-region primer. Libraries covering TCR beta were generated through three nested multiplex PCR rounds (using a slightly modified ARM-PCR). The two initial PCR rounds, about 9 cycles each, used TRBV1-TRBV30 forward and C-beta reverse primers. TCRdb itself ran the multiplex PCR reads through MiXCR, one entry per CDR3 protein. The sample comprises approximately 300,000 distinct CDR3 sequences, roughly 60% of which are singletons, and roughly 10% rests with the top ten. Germline DNA was also extracted, and blood RNA derived from unsorted whole blood. Sequenced material: peripheral blood. The receptors originated from a man aged 40-49 years with primary liver carcinoma and hepatitis B virus infection.

On this clonotype: This may come from a read error, since a much larger clone is one base off. The J gene is TRBJ2-1, the V gene TRBV6-5; D ambiguous. Per germline, CDR1 MNHEY and CDR2 SVGAGI. The CDR3 consists of 14 residues. CDR3 sequence: CAISYESSYNEQFF. CDR3 DNA: TGTGCCATCAGTTACGAGAGCTCCTACAATGAGCAGTTCTTC.

In regard to this clonotype: This is likely a read error, given that the CDR3 carries no conserved phenylalanine or tryptophan at its end. The chain recombines TRBV6-6 with TRBJ2-1; D might be TRBD1 (6 bases). V lost 8 bases, J lost 11 bases, and 19 bases lay in between. The germline gives CDR1 MNHNY, CDR2 SVGAGI (reference sequence). The CDR3 is made up of 13 amino acids. Here the CDR3 reads CASSKGDPHKQFL. CDR3 DNA sequence: TGTGCCAGCTCAAAGGGGGACCCCCATAAGCAGTTCCTC.

As regards this clonotype: Germline is not matched at one junction end, which may reflect a read error. This sequence joins TRBV7-8 and TRBJ2-3, with TRBD2 matching 12 bases. Per germline, CDR1 SGHVS and CDR2 FQNEAQ. This CDR3 is 16 amino acids long. The CDR3 nucleotides are TGTGCCAGCGGCTTGTCAACTAGCGGGGGGACAGATACGCAGTATTTT. This gives the protein CASGLSTSGGTDTQYF. Using reference TRBV7-8 and TRBJ2-3 for the parts outside the CDR3, the full variable domain is GAGVSQSPRYKVAKRGQDVALRCDPISGHVSLFWYQQALGQGPEFLTYFQNEAQLDKSGLPSDRFFAERPEGSVSTLKIQRTQQEDSAVYLCASGLSTSGGTDTQYFGPGTRLTVL.

As for this clonotype: One junction end disagrees with the germline gene, perhaps due to a read error. The rearrangement joins TRBV4-1 to TRBJ2-2; 10 bases line up with TRBD2. The CDR3 is 18 amino acids. Germline loops: CDR1 MGHRA, CDR2 YSYEKL. As DNA, the CDR3 is TGCGCCATCACCCAAGATGGAGCGGGAGGGTTTAACAGCGGGGAGCTGTTTTTT. It encodes CAITQDGAGGFNSGELFF.

Notes on this clonotype: This CDR3 fails to terminate in the conserved phenylalanine or tryptophan, so it likely reflects a read error. This sequence joins TRBV7-9 and TRBJ2-1; TRBD2 aligns across 7 bases. Trimming removed 8 bases from V and 3 bases from J; junction bases left unmatched: 10. Germline V gene data show CDR1 as SEHNR and CDR2 as FQNEAQ (reference sequence). CDR3 size: 15 residues. Here the CDR3 reads CASGYAGDNYNEQFL. The CDR3 DNA sequence: TGTGCCAGCGGCTACGCGGGAGATAACTACAATGAGCAGTTCCTC.

The J gene is TRBJ2-1, the V gene TRBV5-1; 7 nucleotides agree with TRBD2. V trimming: 3 bases; J trimming: 5 bases; junction bases outside the gene matches: 14. This CDR3 comprises 17 residues. Germline values: CDR1 SGHRS, CDR2 YFSETQ. The DNA of the CDR3 is TGCGCCAGCAGCTCCCCTGGACCAGCGGGGAACAACAATGAGCAGTTCTTC. It specifies CASSSPGPAGNNNEQFF.

This clonotype has more than one count but fewer than ten. The junction and the germline gene differ at one end; a read error may be behind it. The rearrangement links TRBV12-3 or TRBV12-4 to TRBJ1-1; 9 bases fit TRBD1. This CDR3 is built from 16 residues. The CDR3: CVSSFILGQGNTEAFF. The CDR3 DNA reads TGTGTCAGCAGTTTCATCTTGGGACAGGGAAACACTGAAGCTTTCTTT.

This clonotype is a singleton in its sample. It is likely a read error, because the conserved phenylalanine at the end of the CDR3 is missing. The chain employs TRBV11-2 and TRBJ2-1, with 11 bases matching TRBD2. The ends lost 5 bases at V and 7 bases at J; junction bases unmatched: 10. The CDR3 is 16 residues long. Germline V gene sequence: CDR1 SGHAT, CDR2 FQNNGV. The DNA of the CDR3 is TGTGCCAGCAGCCTAAAGCCCGGGACTAGCGGAAATGAGCAGTTCTTA. Residues: CASSLKPGTSGNEQFL.

Only one count was recorded for this clonotype. Compared with germline, one end of the junction differs, possibly owing to a read error. V gene TRBV6-1 combines with J gene TRBJ1-1; maybe TRBD1 (6 bases). Germline CDR1 MNHNS, CDR2 SASEGT. This CDR3 is 16 amino acids long. The CDR3 DNA reads TGTGCCAACAGTGAAAGGCCAGGGGTCGGAAACACTGAAGATTTCTTT. The encoded protein is CANSERPGVGNTEDFF.

This sequence joins TRBV28 and TRBJ2-7; D perhaps matches TRBD2 (6 bases). The CDR3 spans 13 residues. Trimming left V 1 base short and J 5 bases short, with 9 bases between. Germline lookup yields CDR1 MDHEN and CDR2 SYDVKM. The CDR3 DNA is TGTGCCAGCAGTTTATTGGGGGGTAACGAGCAGTACTTC. Protein: CASSLLGGNEQYF. The full variable domain, with the rest looked up from reference TRBV28 and TRBJ2-7, is DVKVTQSSRYLVKRTGEKVFLECVQDMDHENMFWYRQDPGLGLRLIYFSYDVKMKEKGDIPEGYSVSREKKERFSLILESASTNQTSMYLCASSLLGGNEQYFGPGTRLTVT.

This clonotype has a handful of counts. V usage is TRBV6-5 and J usage is TRBJ2-7; 8 bases map to TRBD1. The germline V gene has CDR1 MNHEY and CDR2 SVGAGI. This CDR3 is built from 15 residues. Trimming took 6 bases from V and 0 from J; bases not matched to a gene: 7. The CDR3 region is CASSPGTGVSYEQYF. The CDR3 region has the DNA TGTGCCAGCAGCCCCGGGACAGGCGTCTCCTACGAGCAGTACTTC.

This sequence joins TRBV11-1 and TRBJ2-2; maybe TRBD2 (5 bases). Germline-derived CDR1 and CDR2 are SGHAT and FQDESV (reference sequence). This CDR3 is built from 17 residues. Written as DNA, the CDR3 is TGTACCTGCAGCCTCCCCCGGACTGCGAGGAACACCGGGGAGCTGTTTTTT. It codes for CTCSLPRTARNTGELFF.

As to this clonotype: Lacking the conserved final phenylalanine or tryptophan, this CDR3 likely reflects a read error. The rearrangement uses TRBV28 and TRBJ1-2; D may be TRBD1 (5 bases). The CDR3 length is 13 residues. V dropped 7 bases and J dropped 1 base, with 10 bases sitting between them. Germline CDR1 and CDR2: MDHEN and SYDVKM. CDR3 loop: CASTGTVNYGYTS. The DNA for the CDR3 is TGTGCCAGCACCGGGACTGTTAACTATGGCTACACCTCC.

In regard to this clonotype: This may come from a read error, since a much larger clone is one base off. V gene TRBV10-3 combines with J gene TRBJ1-1, with D maybe TRBD1 (6 bases). The CDR3 length is 13 residues. Looked up from germline, CDR1 is ENHRY and CDR2 is SYGVKD. DNA of the CDR3: TGTGCCATCAACCAGGGGCCGAACACTGAAGTTTTCTTT. This gives the protein CAINQGPNTEVFF.

For this clonotype: The junction shows a germline mismatch at one end, possibly a read error. DNA of the CDR3: TGTGTCAGCAGCCAAGGACTAGCGTCGAGCTCCTACAATGAGCAGTTCTTC. This encodes CVSSQGLASSSYNEQFF. This chain joins TRBV14 and TRBJ2-1, with 9 bases identical to TRBD2. This CDR3 has 17 residues. Germline V gives CDR1 SGHDN, CDR2 FVKESK.

The rearrangement uses TRBV11-2 and TRBJ2-1; possible D gene TRBD1, 6 bases. This CDR3 has 16 amino acids. Germline V gene sequence: CDR1 SGHAT, CDR2 FQNNGV. Trimming pared 5 bases from V and 9 bases from J, leaving 23 bases between. The CDR3 loop is CASSLRGGDGVGEQFF. The CDR3 DNA sequence: TGTGCCAGCAGCCTCAGGGGCGGCGATGGCGTTGGTGAGCAGTTCTTC.

In the case of this clonotype: The junction and the germline gene differ at one end; a read error may be behind it. The chain recombines TRBV18 with TRBJ1-4, with D perhaps TRBD1 (5 bases). CDR1 KGHSH and CDR2 LQKENI come from the germline V gene. This CDR3 region has 15 residues. CDR3: CANSPVGTQNEKLFF. CDR3 bases: TGTGCCAACTCACCGGTGGGGACCCAGAACGAAAAACTGTTTTTT.

Concerning this clonotype: A much larger clone sits a single nucleotide away, making a read error possible. The gene calls are TRBV29-1 and TRBJ1-3, with TRBD1 as a possible D gene (6 bases). CDR3 size: 14 residues. Germline CDR1 reads SQVTM; CDR2 reads ANQGSEA. This CDR3 is CNVEGDNSGNTIYF. In DNA form, the CDR3 reads TGCAACGTTGAGGGGGACAACTCTGGAAACACCATATATTTT.

For this clonotype: Compared with germline, one end of the junction differs, possibly owing to a read error. The rearrangement joins TRBV10-2 to TRBJ2-1, with 12 bases identical to TRBD2. Germline assignment: CDR1 WSHSY and CDR2 SAAADI. The CDR3 is 20 amino acids. The CDR3 loop reads CASSEGRASGRAFDHNEQLF. As DNA, the CDR3 is TGCGCCAGCAGTGAGGGTAGGGCTAGCGGGAGGGCCTTTGACCATAATGAGCAGCTCTTC.

This clonotype was seen repeatedly, ten times or more. The CDR3 loop reads CASSYPQEANYGYTF. CDR3 sequence (DNA): TGTGCCAGCAGTTACCCACAGGAGGCAAACTATGGCTACACCTTC. V and J are TRBV6-6 and TRBJ1-2; D possibly corresponds to TRBD1 (5 bases). V lost 2 bases to trimming and J lost 2 bases, with 12 bases between them. Germline V CDR1 and CDR2: MNHNY, SVGAGI (reference sequence). The CDR3 has 15 residues.

This clonotype appeared many times. The rearrangement links TRBV29-1 to TRBJ1-4; possible D gene TRBD1, 5 bases. In germline, CDR1 is SQVTM, CDR2 ANQGSEA. The V end was cut by 5 bases, the J end by 7 bases, with 14 bases between. The CDR3 is 13 residues long. CDR3 protein: CSVSTLGGEKLFF. In DNA, the CDR3 is TGCAGCGTTTCAACCTTGGGGGGTGAAAAACTGTTTTTT. The entire variable domain, with the rest obtained from reference TRBV29-1 and TRBJ1-4, is as follows: SAVISQKPSRDICQRGTSLTIQCQVDSQVTMMFWYRQQPGQSLTLIATANQGSEATYESGFVIDKFPISRPNLTFSTLTVSNMSPEDSSIYLCSVSTLGGEKLFFGSGTQLSVL.

This chain uses TRBV5-4 with TRBJ2-4; 8 bases agree with TRBD1. Germline lookup yields CDR1 SGHNT and CDR2 YYREEE (reference sequence). V shed 4 bases, J shed 8 bases, and the junction held 8 bases outside the gene matches. CDR3 length: 14 residues. For the CDR3, the DNA is TGTGCCAGCAGCGCCCCCGACAGGGGTGACATTCAGTACTTC. Translating gives CASSAPDRGDIQYF.

The chain couples TRBV28 to TRBJ1-5, with D possibly being TRBD1 (5 bases). The CDR3 extends over 15 amino acids. V dropped 3 bases and J dropped 7 bases, with 16 bases sitting between them. Germline V gene sequence: CDR1 MDHEN, CDR2 SYDVKM. CDR3 DNA: TGTGCCAGCAGTTTCAGAGGACACGCGGGCCAGCCCCAGCATTTT. This translates into CASSFRGHAGQPQHF.

Turning to this clonotype: A read error may be the cause here, since a much bigger clone is one base away. The chain recombines TRBV12-3 or TRBV12-4 with TRBJ2-2, with D perhaps TRBD1 or TRBD2 (5 bases each). V lost 1 base, J lost 10 bases, and 10 bases lay in between. The CDR3 spans 13 residues. CDR3 residues: CASSLVGDVELFF. In nucleotides, the CDR3 is TGTGCCAGCAGTTTAGTAGGGGACGTGGAGCTGTTTTTT.

This clonotype occurred a few times. A much larger clone is a single base away; this may be a read error. The chain is built from TRBV6-1 and TRBJ1-1; tentatively, D is TRBD1 (6 bases). CDR1 MNHNS and CDR2 SASEGT come from the germline V gene. With 5 bases removed from V and 0 bases from J, the gap between germline ends came to 7 bases. This CDR3 contains 13 residues. CDR3 nucleotides: TGTGCCAGCAGTAAGGGGGTGAACACTGAAGCTTTCTTT. Translation: CASSKGVNTEAFF.

As regards this clonotype: Given a much more abundant clone one base away, this may be a read error. This rearrangement joins TRBV10-3 to TRBJ2-7; the D gene is possibly TRBD1 (5 bases). Trimming stripped 8 bases from V and 2 bases from J, with 13 bases between. CDR3 length equals 13 residues. The V gene's germline CDR1 is ENHRY and CDR2 SYGVKD. This CDR3 reads CAICLTEAYEQYF. The CDR3 DNA follows: TGTGCCATCTGTTTGACAGAAGCCTACGAGCAGTACTTC.

This chain joins TRBV28 and TRBJ2-5; the D gene is possibly TRBD1 (6 bases). The J call may be wrong; the DNA end is better matched by TRBJ2-1. This CDR3 has 14 amino acids. In germline, CDR1 is MDHEN, CDR2 SYDVKM. The CDR3: CASSSPGVQETQFF. The CDR3 nucleotides are TGTGCCAGCAGCTCCCCAGGGGTCCAAGAGACCCAGTTCTTC.

A word on this clonotype: This may be a read error: a much more frequent sequence differs by one nucleotide. The CDR3 coding sequence is TGCGCCAGCAGTATCCACCACGAGCAGTACTTC. It is translated as CASSIHHEQYF. The gene calls are TRBV10-1 and TRBJ2-7; no firm D call. Trimming took 5 bases from V and 5 from J, leaving 7 bases between them. The CDR3 runs 11 residues. In germline, CDR1 is WNHNN, CDR2 SYGVQD (reference sequence).

Details on this clonotype: One junction end does not reproduce the germline sequence, and a read error may be involved. V usage is TRBV7-3 and J usage is TRBJ2-2; D may be TRBD1 (6 bases). This CDR3 is 15 amino acids long. Germline assignment: CDR1 SGHTA and CDR2 FQGTGA. DNA for the CDR3: TGTGCCAGCAGCTTAGACAGGACGAACACCGGGGAGCTGTTATTT. Protein product: CASSLDRTNTGELLF.

Of note for this clonotype: It may be a read error: a sequence one base away is much more abundant. The conserved phenylalanine or tryptophan is not found at the CDR3 terminus, so this likely reflects a read error. The chain recombines TRBV10-2 with TRBJ2-7, with D tentatively TRBD2 (5 bases). CDR3 size: 14 residues. The V end was cut by 3 bases, the J end by 0 bases, with 9 bases between. Germline CDR1 and CDR2: WSHSY and SAAADI. For the CDR3, the DNA is TGCGCCAGCAGTGAATGGCGGGCCTCCTACGAGCAGTACATC. Translated, it gives CASSEWRASYEQYI.

For this clonotype: This may come from a read error, since a much larger clone is one base off. The conserved final phenylalanine or tryptophan is absent from the CDR3, which likely points to a read error. This chain connects TRBV29-1 to TRBJ2-5; the match to TRBD2 covers 11 bases. The CDR3 runs to 15 residues. With 3 bases clipped from V and 5 bases from J, the junction kept 8 bases outside the gene matches. CDR1 and CDR2 from the germline V gene are SQVTM and ANQGSEA. The CDR3 is CSVDLLAGVRETQYI. The CDR3 DNA sequence: TGCAGCGTTGATTTACTAGCGGGAGTTCGTGAGACCCAGTACATC.

As for this clonotype: A much larger clone lies one base from this, so it may be a read error. The chain recombines TRBV6-2 or TRBV6-3 with TRBJ2-7; a possible D gene is TRBD1 (6 bases). Trimming stripped 6 bases from V and 8 bases from J, with 14 bases between. This CDR3 has 12 residues. Germline assignment: CDR1 MNHEY and CDR2 SVGEGT. The CDR3 spells CASRSGQYKQYF. In nucleotides, the CDR3 is TGTGCCAGCAGATCCGGACAGTACAAGCAGTACTTC.